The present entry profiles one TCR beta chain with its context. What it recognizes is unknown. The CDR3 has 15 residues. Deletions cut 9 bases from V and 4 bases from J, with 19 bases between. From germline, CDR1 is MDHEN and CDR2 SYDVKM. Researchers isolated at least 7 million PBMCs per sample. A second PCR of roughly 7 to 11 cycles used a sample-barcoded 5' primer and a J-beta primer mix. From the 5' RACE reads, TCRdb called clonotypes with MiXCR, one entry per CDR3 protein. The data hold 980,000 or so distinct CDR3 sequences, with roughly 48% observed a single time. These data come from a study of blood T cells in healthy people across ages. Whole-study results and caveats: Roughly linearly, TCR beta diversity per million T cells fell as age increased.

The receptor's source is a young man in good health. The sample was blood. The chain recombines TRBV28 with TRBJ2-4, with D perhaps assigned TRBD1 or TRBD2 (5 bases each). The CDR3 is CASTPQGPLKNIQYF. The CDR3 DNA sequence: TGTGCCAGTACCCCTCAGGGACCTCTTAAAAACATTCAGTACTTC.